This is a list of T cell receptor beta chains from one sample in a study of shared clonotypes between healthy human individuals. Sequencing used immunoSEQ multiplex PCR; TCRdb keeps in-frame clones, though not all of them. The sample lists about 1.9 million clones; roughly 95% were seen once. Source material: naive CD8+ T cells from PBMCs. These receptors came from a man younger than 35 in good health. Some clones in this sample may be carry-over from other donors' samples. The CDR3 runs from the conserved cysteine through the conserved F or W. D genes are given only for firm matches. Size tells how often a clone was seen (once, few, many) or the class of an expanded clone, and some rows leave it out.

v_call: TRBV9; clone_size: -; j_call: TRBJ2-1; d_call: -; cdr3_aa: CASSVEGGGFSYNEQFF; cdr3_nt: TGTGCCAGCAGCGTAGAGGGTGGCGGCTTCTCCTACAATGAGCAGTTCTTC
v_call: TRBV27; clone_size: -; j_call: TRBJ2-7; d_call: TRBD2; cdr3_aa: CASSLATLAGGPHEQYF; cdr3_nt: TGTGCCAGCAGTTTAGCCACACTAGCGGGAGGGCCCCACGAGCAGTACTTC
v_call: TRBV10-3; clone_size: -; j_call: TRBJ2-6; d_call: TRBD1; cdr3_aa: CAISESVVGQGASRGANVLTF; cdr3_nt: TGTGCCATCAGTGAGTCGGTGGTCGGACAGGGGGCTTCTCGAGGGGCCAACGTCCTGACTTTC
v_call: TRBV2; clone_size: -; j_call: TRBJ2-7; d_call: -; cdr3_aa: CASNDGGPFPEQYF; cdr3_nt: TGTGCCAGCAATGACGGTGGGCCTTTTCCCGAGCAGTACTTC
v_call: TRBV6-5; clone_size: -; j_call: TRBJ1-2; d_call: -; cdr3_aa: CASRDTGLFEHTF; cdr3_nt: TGTGCCAGCCGAGACACAGGACTCTTTGAGCACACCTTC
v_call: TRBV27; clone_size: -; j_call: TRBJ1-2; d_call: -; cdr3_aa: CASSFSALDYGYTF; cdr3_nt: TGTGCCAGCAGTTTTTCGGCGCTAGACTATGGCTACACCTTC
v_call: TRBV10-3; clone_size: -; j_call: TRBJ2-7; d_call: -; cdr3_aa: CAPLFPRKPGQHEQYF; cdr3_nt: TGTGCCCCCCTTTTCCCGCGAAAACCCGGCCAACACGAGCAGTACTTC
v_call: TRBV6-5; clone_size: -; j_call: TRBJ1-2; d_call: TRBD1; cdr3_aa: CASGRTGGGYGYTF; cdr3_nt: TGTGCCAGCGGACGGACAGGGGGCGGCTATGGCTACACCTTC
v_call: TRBV10-3; clone_size: -; j_call: TRBJ2-5; d_call: -; cdr3_aa: CAISGGAEPLQETQYF; cdr3_nt: TGTGCCATCAGTGGGGGGGCAGAACCTCTCCAAGAGACCCAGTACTTC
v_call: TRBV6-6; clone_size: -; j_call: TRBJ1-5; d_call: -; cdr3_aa: CASSYSLRSEPQHF; cdr3_nt: TGTGCCAGCAGTTACTCCCTCCGCTCTGAACCCCAGCATTTT
v_call: TRBV9; clone_size: -; j_call: TRBJ2-2; d_call: -; cdr3_aa: CASSVDWVGTGELFF; cdr3_nt: TGTGCCAGCAGCGTAGACTGGGTGGGCACCGGGGAGCTGTTTTTT
v_call: TRBV29-1; clone_size: -; j_call: TRBJ2-1; d_call: TRBD2; cdr3_aa: CSVSSGSGEQFF; cdr3_nt: TGCAGCGTGTCTAGCGGGAGTGGTGAGCAGTTCTTC
v_call: TRBV4-2; clone_size: -; j_call: TRBJ1-2; d_call: TRBD1; cdr3_aa: CASRQGGGYTF; cdr3_nt: TGTGCCAGCAGGCAGGGGGGTGGCTACACCTTC
v_call: TRBV7-9; clone_size: -; j_call: TRBJ1-2; d_call: -; cdr3_aa: CASSPKDRNYGYTF; cdr3_nt: TGTGCCAGCAGCCCAAAGGACAGAAACTATGGCTACACCTTC
v_call: TRBV10-3; clone_size: -; j_call: TRBJ2-3; d_call: TRBD1; cdr3_aa: CAIQGALEDTQYF; cdr3_nt: TGTGCCATCCAGGGGGCGCTTGAAGATACGCAGTATTTT
v_call: TRBV10-1; clone_size: -; j_call: TRBJ2-7; d_call: -; cdr3_aa: CASRRQERYEQYF; cdr3_nt: TGCGCCAGCAGGAGACAGGAACGCTACGAGCAGTACTTC
v_call: TRBV6-1; clone_size: -; j_call: TRBJ2-7; d_call: -; cdr3_aa: CATGTPRYEQYF; cdr3_nt: TGTGCCACCGGGACACCAAGATACGAGCAGTACTTC
v_call: TRBV7-8; clone_size: -; j_call: TRBJ2-1; d_call: TRBD2; cdr3_aa: CASSEGLAGGPSSYNEQFF; cdr3_nt: TGTGCCAGCAGCGAGGGACTAGCGGGAGGCCCGAGCTCCTACAATGAGCAGTTCTTC
v_call: TRBV13; clone_size: -; j_call: TRBJ2-3; d_call: -; cdr3_aa: CASSLRRGTDTQYF; cdr3_nt: TGTGCCAGCAGCTTGCGCAGAGGCACAGATACGCAGTATTTT
v_call: TRBV28; clone_size: -; j_call: TRBJ2-1; d_call: -; cdr3_aa: CASSLPRETRDNEQFF; cdr3_nt: TGTGCCAGCAGTTTACCTAGGGAGACCCGAGACAATGAGCAGTTCTTC
v_call: TRBV27; clone_size: -; j_call: TRBJ2-7; d_call: -; cdr3_aa: CASSSGGSYTEQYF; cdr3_nt: TGTGCCAGCAGCTCAGGGGGGAGCTATACCGAGCAGTACTTC
v_call: TRBV9; clone_size: -; j_call: TRBJ1-1; d_call: -; cdr3_aa: CASSVGIGTDTEAFF; cdr3_nt: TGTGCCAGCAGCGTAGGTATAGGGACGGACACTGAAGCTTTCTTT
v_call: TRBV27; clone_size: -; j_call: TRBJ2-7; d_call: -; cdr3_aa: CASSPRIDYEQYF; cdr3_nt: TGTGCCAGCAGTCCACGGATAGACTACGAGCAGTACTTT
v_call: TRBV27; clone_size: -; j_call: TRBJ2-7; d_call: -; cdr3_aa: CASSFLGRSYEQYF; cdr3_nt: TGTGCCAGCAGTTTTTTGGGGCGGTCCTACGAGCAGTACTTC
v_call: TRBV15; clone_size: -; j_call: TRBJ2-1; d_call: -; cdr3_aa: CATSRDGWSESSYNEQFF; cdr3_nt: TGTGCCACCAGCAGAGATGGTTGGAGCGAATCGTCCTACAATGAGCAGTTCTTC
v_call: TRBV6-5; clone_size: -; j_call: TRBJ2-5; d_call: -; cdr3_aa: CASRGTPGQPTQYF; cdr3_nt: TGTGCCAGCAGGGGAACTCCGGGCCAACCGACCCAGTACTTC
v_call: TRBV27; clone_size: -; j_call: TRBJ2-7; d_call: TRBD1; cdr3_aa: CASSSTGWDEQYF; cdr3_nt: TGTGCCAGCAGTTCGACAGGGTGGGACGAGCAGTACTTC
v_call: TRBV27; clone_size: -; j_call: TRBJ2-7; d_call: TRBD2; cdr3_aa: CASSNMAGGGYEQYF; cdr3_nt: TGTGCCAGCAGTAATATGGCGGGAGGGGGCTACGAGCAGTACTTC
v_call: TRBV28; clone_size: -; j_call: TRBJ2-7; d_call: TRBD2; cdr3_aa: CASSPWGVAGGPEQYF; cdr3_nt: TGTGCCAGCAGTCCCTGGGGAGTAGCGGGAGGGCCCGAGCAGTACTTC
v_call: TRBV12-5; clone_size: -; j_call: TRBJ2-3; d_call: TRBD2; cdr3_aa: CASGLARLAGAHTDTQYF; cdr3_nt: TGTGCTAGTGGTTTGGCACGTCTAGCGGGAGCGCACACAGATACGCAGTATTTT
v_call: TRBV4-3; clone_size: -; j_call: TRBJ1-5; d_call: -; cdr3_aa: CASSQDGGGYQPQHF; cdr3_nt: TGCGCCAGCAGCCAAGATGGCGGGGGATATCAGCCCCAGCATTTT
v_call: TRBV28; clone_size: -; j_call: TRBJ2-7; d_call: TRBD1; cdr3_aa: CASSRNRGAYEQYF; cdr3_nt: TGTGCCAGCAGTCGCAACAGGGGGGCCTACGAGCAGTACTTC
v_call: TRBV2; clone_size: -; j_call: TRBJ2-7; d_call: -; cdr3_aa: CASSAGISYEQYF; cdr3_nt: TGTGCCAGTAGCGCGGGAATCTCCTACGAGCAGTACTTC
v_call: TRBV21-1; clone_size: once; j_call: TRBJ2-1; d_call: -; cdr3_aa: CASSRDPGTSSYNEQFF; cdr3_nt: TGTGCCAGCAGCAGAGACCCCGGGACCAGCTCCTACAATGAGCAGTTCTTC
v_call: TRBV18; clone_size: -; j_call: TRBJ1-5; d_call: TRBD1; cdr3_aa: CASSPNPPGGRQPQHF; cdr3_nt: TGTGCCAGCTCACCTAATCCGCCAGGGGGCCGGCAGCCCCAGCATTTT